This T cell receptor (beta chain) was recorded in a study of OX40 agonist ivuxolimab in advanced cancers. Looking at the study overall: Of mixed ages from about 20 to 80 and averaging approximately 60 years, the group was about 86% male. Broader study findings: The average count of expanded clones was higher among CD8+ T cells than among CD4+.

About this clone: What it binds is not known.

The method was immunoSEQ multiplex PCR; TCRdb's version includes in-frame clones alone and lacks a portion of them. The sample yields 20,000 to 25,000 clones, around 83% seen once. The CDR3 runs to 13 residues. Germline CDR1 and CDR2: SGHTA and FQGNSA. V was cut by 2 bases and J by 4 bases, with 8 bases left in between. The source of this sequence is an adult with an advanced solid tumor such as melanoma, head and neck, liver or kidney cancer. The input for sequencing was CD4+ or CD8+ T cells sorted from blood, taken in a trial of the OX40 agonist ivuxolimab. The chain joins TRBV7-2 to TRBJ1-1; unclear D gene. The CDR3, as DNA: TGTGCCAGCAGCTTACGGGCTGCCACTGAAGCTTTCTTT. Its protein is CASSLRAATEAFF.